This TCR beta chain is from a study of radiotherapy plus CTLA-4 blockade in lung cancer. About the study: Objective responses were documented in around a sixth of patients, with disease control in about 31%. Findings and caveats of the study: Early clone dynamics of blood T cells, plus interferon-beta, reportedly predicted response best. Blood saw expansion of tumor-derived TCR clones after radiotherapy plus ipilimumab.

Patients had chemo-refractory metastatic non-small-cell lung cancer and received focal radiation plus CTLA-4 blockade that used ipilimumab. The table came from immunoSEQ multiplex PCR; TCRdb's copy has only in-frame clones and leaves some out. Of under 110,000 clones listed, 85% are singletons. V trimming: 8 bases; J trimming: 0 bases; junction bases outside the gene matches: 8. The CDR3 totals 15 residues. Germline CDR1 and CDR2: ENHRY and SYGVKD. As for this clone: The antigen remains unidentified.

The rearrangement uses TRBV10-3 and TRBJ1-1; 8 bases line up with TRBD1. This sequence originates from a human donor with non-small cell lung cancer that progressed on radiotherapy plus ipilimumab. Some clones in this sample may be carry-over from other donors' samples. Specimen: peripheral blood, collected from a patient treated with radiotherapy plus ipilimumab. CDR3 amino acids: CAIRQGARMNTEAFF. The CDR3 nucleotides are TGTGCCATCCGCCAGGGGGCTCGTATGAACACTGAAGCTTTCTTT.